The source of this T cell receptor beta chain is a study of blood T cell repertoires in COVID-19. Looking at the study overall: Italy, Spain and the United States were the sources of the convalescent and acute COVID-19 samples. T cells, B-cell-depleted T cells, or PBMCs supplied cDNA or gDNA.

Original data processing: Cell counts per sample came from amplifying reference gene primers. Only in-frame clones appear in the TCRdb table, and some are missing; sequencing was by immunoSEQ multiplex PCR. That table supplies the V and J calls and clone size; D and trimming were determined from the DNA. Altogether fewer than 180,000 clones are present, 84% being singletons, with the ten largest covering roughly 2%. V shed 5 bases and J 5 bases; nucleotides not matched to a gene: 9. CDR1 and CDR2 from the germline V gene are SGHRS and YFSETQ. This CDR3 is built from 15 residues. V is TRBV5-1 and J is TRBJ1-1; TRBD1 agrees at 10 bases. The sequenced sample consisted of peripheral blood. This clonotype originated in a man between 65 and 85 years old with acute or convalescent COVID-19. DNA for the CDR3: TGCGCCAGCAGTCCCCGCGGGACAGGGGAAACTGAAGCTTTCTTT. Its translation: CASSPRGTGETEAFF.